These 30 T cell receptor beta chains were all obtained from the same sample, sequenced in a study of blood T cell repertoires in COVID-19. TCRdb's table, derived via immunoSEQ multiplex PCR, lists solely in-frame clones and lacks some. The sample has fewer than 250,000 clones, around 90% seen once; the top ten hold 2.5% to 3%. The source material was PBMCs or T cells enriched from blood (not recorded which). The receptor source for this set is a woman younger than 45 with acute COVID-19.

The chain links TRBV7-9 to TRBJ1-2, with D unclear. This CDR3 comprises 12 residues. The germline V gene has CDR1 SEHNR and CDR2 FQNEAQ (reference sequence). V was trimmed by 5 bases and J by 3 bases, leaving 7 bases between them. The CDR3: CASSREDYGYTF. CDR3 bases: TGTGCCAGCAGCCGAGAGGACTATGGCTACACCTTC.

V and J are TRBV6-5 and TRBJ2-5; possibly TRBD2 for D (6 bases). Germline V gene sequence: CDR1 MNHEY, CDR2 SVGAGI. The length of the CDR3 is 14 residues. V dropped 6 bases and J dropped 5 bases, with 16 bases sitting between them. The CDR3 bases are TGTGCCAGCAGCAACACCTTTCGGGGGGAGACCCAGTACTTC. Amino acid sequence: CASSNTFRGETQYF.

The chain couples TRBV5-1 to TRBJ1-3, with no clear D. The ends were cut back, 2 bases at V and 0 bases at J, with 3 bases in the middle. The CDR3 is 13 residues long. Germline CDR1 reads SGHRS; CDR2 reads YFSETQ. The CDR3 reads CASSFGSGNTIYF. The CDR3 nucleotides read TGCGCCAGCAGCTTCGGCTCTGGAAACACCATATATTTT. The full variable domain, its missing parts supplied by reference TRBV5-1 and TRBJ1-3, is KAGVTQTPRYLIKTRGQQVTLSCSPISGHRSVSWYQQTPGQGLQFLFEYFSETQRNKGNFPGRFSGRQFSNSRSEMNVSTLELGDSALYLCASSFGSGNTIYFGEGSWLTVV.

The chain recombines TRBV24-1 with TRBJ1-1; TRBD1 is a possible D gene (5 bases). This CDR3 contains 15 residues. CDR1 and CDR2 from the germline V gene are KGHDR and SFDVKD. The germline V and J ends were trimmed by 3 bases and 0 bases, with 10 bases remaining between them. This chain's CDR3 is CATSDGDSLNTEAFF. The CDR3 DNA follows: TGTGCCACCAGTGATGGTGACAGTTTGAACACTGAAGCTTTCTTT.

The chain links TRBV6-5 to TRBJ1-6, with a tentative D call TRBD1 (6 bases). Trimming took off 7 bases at V and 5 bases at J, with 15 bases between the two ends. In germline, CDR1 is MNHEY, CDR2 SVGAGI. The CDR3 length is 15 residues. The CDR3 DNA reads TGTGCCAGCAAATTCTACAGGGTAGATAATTCACCCCTCCACTTT. As protein: CASKFYRVDNSPLHF.

The rearrangement joins TRBV6-1 to TRBJ1-1; 9 bases are shared with TRBD1. This CDR3 has 16 amino acids. V was pared by 3 bases and J by 5 bases, with 10 bases of the junction left unmatched. Germline V gene lookup returns CDR1 MNHNS and CDR2 SASEGT. The CDR3 here is CASSEVYGQGNTEAFF. CDR3 bases: TGTGCCAGCAGTGAGGTTTACGGACAGGGGAATACTGAAGCTTTCTTT.

The chain joins TRBV5-4 to TRBJ1-6; 8 nucleotides line up with TRBD1. The CDR3 length is 15 residues. The J segment lost 14 bases and the V segment lost 4 bases, leaving 14 bases of the junction unmatched. Germline CDR1 and CDR2: SGHNT and YYREEE (reference sequence). CDR3 in amino acids: CASSPPGTGPISLHF. CDR3 DNA: TGTGCCAGCAGCCCCCCGGGGACAGGACCTATTTCCCTCCACTTT.

This chain's CDR3 is CASSQTGLSNQPQHF. The CDR3 region has the DNA TGTGCCAGCAGCCAGACAGGGTTAAGCAATCAGCCCCAGCATTTT. The chain links TRBV7-2 to TRBJ1-5; TRBD1 aligns across 7 bases. The CDR3 is 15 residues long. Germline CDR1 SGHTA, CDR2 FQGNSA. The V and J ends lost 5 bases and 1 base, in that order; junction bases with no gene match: 5. The variable domain in full, with the rest retrieved from reference TRBV7-2 and TRBJ1-5, is GAGVSQSPSNKVTEKGKDVELRCDPISGHTALYWYRQSLGQGLEFLIYFQGNSAPDKSGLPSDRFSAERTGGSVSTLTIQRTQQEDSAVYLCASSQTGLSNQPQHFGDGTRLSIL.

The chain links TRBV5-1 to TRBJ2-3; TRBD2 matches at 11 bases. V was pared by 4 bases and J by 4 bases, with 8 bases of the junction left unmatched. Looked up from germline, CDR1 is SGHRS and CDR2 is YFSETQ. The CDR3 sequence is 16 residues long. The CDR3 DNA is TGCGCCAGCAGCAGGGATCTAGCGGGGGGCGCAGATACGCAGTATTTT. Its translation is CASSRDLAGGADTQYF.

The chain is built from TRBV7-8 and TRBJ2-5, with 8 bases lining up with TRBD2. The V gene's germline CDR1 is SGHVS and CDR2 FQNEAQ. J lost 2 bases, V lost 5 bases, and 13 bases had no gene match. The CDR3 loop spans 17 amino acids. The CDR3, as DNA: TGTGCCAGCAGCCCTCCGGGACTAGGACGGGCTCAAGAGACCCAGTACTTC. Translating gives CASSPPGLGRAQETQYF.

This chain connects TRBV5-4 to TRBJ2-5, with 14 bases matching TRBD2. J was trimmed by 5 bases and V by 0 bases; bases with no gene match: 6. CDR3 size: 17 residues. Germline lookup yields CDR1 SGHNT and CDR2 YYREEE (reference sequence). CDR3 in amino acids: CASSLGLAGGVAETQYF. DNA of the CDR3: TGTGCCAGCAGCTTGGGACTAGCGGGGGGGGTGGCGGAGACCCAGTACTTC. Full variable domain (missing parts from reference TRBV5-4 and TRBJ2-5): ETGVTQSPTHLIKTRGQQVTLRCSSQSGHNTVSWYQQALGQGPQFIFQYYREEENGRGNFPPRFSGLQFPNYSSELNVNALELDDSALYLCASSLGLAGGVAETQYFGPGTRLLVL.

This clone was observed once. The gene calls are TRBV4-1 and TRBJ1-3; 7 nucleotides agree with TRBD1. J lost 4 bases, V lost 2 bases, and 5 bases had no gene match. The CDR3 runs to 15 residues. The germline V gene has CDR1 MGHRA and CDR2 YSYEKL. CDR3: CASSQPRDSGNTIYF. The CDR3 coding sequence is TGCGCCAGCAGCCAACCGCGGGACAGCGGAAACACCATATATTTT.

The chain combines TRBV6-5 with TRBJ1-6, with D possibly matching TRBD1 (6 bases). V lost 4 bases, J lost 4 bases, and 11 bases lay in between. CDR1 MNHEY and CDR2 SVGAGI come from the germline V gene. This CDR3 region has 15 residues. In DNA form, the CDR3 reads TGTGCCAGCAGTTCACAGGGAGGGTATAATTCACCCCTCCACTTT. This sequence encodes CASSSQGGYNSPLHF.

The rearrangement links TRBV9 to TRBJ1-4, with TRBD1 matching over 7 bases. The CDR3 sequence is 15 residues long. Looked up from germline, CDR1 is SGDLS and CDR2 is YYNGEE. The V and J ends lost 4 bases and 2 bases, in that order; junction bases with no gene match: 5. This CDR3 reads CASSPPGGTNEKLFF. CDR3 bases: TGTGCCAGCAGCCCACCAGGGGGGACTAATGAAAAACTGTTTTTT.

This clone came up a few times. Other DNA variants within this sample encode the same CDR3. V usage is TRBV18 and J usage is TRBJ1-1, with D uncertain. This CDR3 has 13 residues. The germline CDR1 and CDR2 sequences are KGHSH and LQKENI. Trimming shortened V by 3 bases and J by 0 bases, and 5 bases separated the two germline ends. The chain's CDR3 is CASSPSVNTEAFF. The CDR3 nucleotides read TGTGCCAGCTCACCTTCAGTGAACACTGAAGCTTTCTTT.

The chain couples TRBV6-2 or TRBV6-3 to TRBJ2-4; D gene uncertain. V dropped 6 bases and J dropped 8 bases, with 11 bases sitting between them. CDR1 MNHEY and CDR2 SVGEGT come from the germline V gene. The CDR3 loop spans 12 amino acids. CDR3 in amino acids: CASSPSEDIQYF. The DNA for the CDR3 is TGTGCCAGCAGCCCCTCAGAGGACATTCAGTACTTC.

The chain carries TRBV11-2 and TRBJ1-4, with D hard to call. CDR1 SGHAT and CDR2 FQNNGV come from the germline V gene. Trimming cost V 3 bases and J 5 bases, with 7 bases left between them. The length of the CDR3 is 13 residues. CDR3 in amino acids: CASSFGENEKLFF. The CDR3 coding sequence is TGTGCCAGCAGCTTTGGAGAAAATGAAAAACTGTTTTTT.

The rearrangement links TRBV6-6 to TRBJ2-2; TRBD1 matches 12 bases. Germline CDR1 is MNHNY and CDR2 is SVGAGI (reference sequence). The junction had 5 bases not matched to a gene; V was cut back by 7 bases and J by 5 bases. The CDR3 is made up of 15 amino acids. CDR3 nucleotide sequence: TGTGCCAGCAAGGGACAGGGGGCGCGGACCGGGGAGCTGTTTTTT. Translated, it gives CASKGQGARTGELFF.

The chain employs TRBV6-2 or TRBV6-3 and TRBJ1-2; D gene uncertain. The CDR3 covers 12 residues. Germline lookup yields CDR1 MNHEY and CDR2 SVGEGT. V dropped 2 bases and J dropped 7 bases, with 8 bases sitting between them. CDR3 sequence: CASSYVEGGYTF. CDR3 DNA: TGTGCCAGCAGTTACGTGGAGGGTGGCTACACCTTC.

This chain connects TRBV25-1 to TRBJ1-3, with a weak D call TRBD1 (5 bases). The length of the CDR3 is 14 residues. The germline V gene has CDR1 MGHDK and CDR2 SYGVNS. V lost 4 bases, J lost 0 bases, and 7 bases lay in between. The CDR3, as DNA: TGTGCCAGCAGTGGCAGGGACTCTGGAAACACCATATATTTT. Translating gives CASSGRDSGNTIYF. The full variable domain, rest sourced from reference TRBV25-1 and TRBJ1-3, is EADIYQTPRYLVIGTGKKITLECSQTMGHDKMYWYQQDPGMELHLIHYSYGVNSTEKGDLSSESTVSRIRTEHFPLTLESARPSHTSQYLCASSGRDSGNTIYFGEGSWLTVV.

This chain links TRBV4-3 with TRBJ2-3, with D perhaps matching TRBD2 (5 bases). Per germline, CDR1 LGHNA and CDR2 YSLEER. The CDR3 is made up of 16 amino acids. The V gene lost 0 bases and the J gene lost 1 base, with 11 bases spanning the gap. The CDR3 loop reads CASSQDHRGGTDTQYF. The CDR3 DNA reads as TGCGCCAGCAGCCAAGATCATCGGGGAGGCACAGATACGCAGTATTTT.

The CDR3 here is CASREGTSGGGELFF. The CDR3 bases are TGTGCCAGCAGAGAGGGGACTAGCGGGGGTGGGGAGCTGTTTTTT. The chain joins TRBV2 to TRBJ2-2; 14 bases match TRBD2. J was trimmed by 8 bases and V by 6 bases; bases with no gene match: 5. The CDR3 is made up of 15 amino acids. Germline CDR1 and CDR2: SNHLY and FYNNEI.

The chain links TRBV2 to TRBJ1-2, with D uncertain. V was clipped by 7 bases and J by 8 bases, with 11 bases between them. Germline V CDR1 and CDR2: SNHLY, FYNNEI. The CDR3 sequence is 11 residues long. CDR3 nucleotides: TGTGCCAGCAACGTATTGGAGGGCTACACCTTC. It is translated as CASNVLEGYTF. Using reference TRBV2 and TRBJ1-2 for the parts outside the CDR3, the full variable domain is EPEVTQTPSHQVTQMGQEVILRCVPISNHLYFYWYRQILGQKVEFLVSFYNNEISEKSEIFDDQFSVERPDGSNFTLKIRSTKLEDSAMYFCASNVLEGYTFGSGTRLTVV.

This chain uses TRBV5-1 with TRBJ2-2; 7 nucleotides align to TRBD1. The CDR3 totals 16 residues. The V gene's germline CDR1 is SGHRS and CDR2 YFSETQ. The V and J ends lost 0 bases and 3 bases, in that order; junction bases with no gene match: 5. This CDR3 reads CASSLGQGVDTGELFF. DNA for the CDR3: TGCGCCAGCAGCTTGGGACAGGGAGTCGACACCGGGGAGCTGTTTTTT.

This chain uses TRBV21-1 with TRBJ1-5; the table gives TRBD1 as D, unverified against the DNA. TRBV21-1 is a documented pseudogene. The CDR3 consists of 20 residues. The CDR3 DNA sequence: TGTGCCAGCAGCAACCCCCGACAGGGTCTTTTTCCATATAGCAATCAGCCCCAGCATTTT. Translated: CASSNPRQGLFPYSNQPQHF.

The chain recombines TRBV28 with TRBJ1-4, with a weak D call TRBD1 (5 bases). The germline V gene encodes CDR1 MDHEN and CDR2 SYDVKM. This CDR3 comprises 15 residues. V was shortened by 6 bases and J by 1 base, with 12 bases between the two germline ends. CDR3 bases: TGTGCCAGCAGCTCCGGGGGGTTAACTAATGAAAAACTGTTTTTT. It specifies CASSSGGLTNEKLFF.

This clone was counted ten times or more. The DNA of the CDR3 is TGTGCCAGCCCGCCTCCTGTAACAGGGGGCCATCAAGAGACCCAGTACTTC. Its translation is CASPPPVTGGHQETQYF. The rearrangement joins TRBV2 to TRBJ2-5, with TRBD1 matching over 9 bases. The junction had 15 bases not matched to a gene; V was cut back by 8 bases and J by 2 bases. Germline-derived CDR1 and CDR2 are SNHLY and FYNNEI. CDR3 length: 17 amino acids.

The chain employs TRBV29-1 and TRBJ1-2; D is possibly TRBD1 (6 bases). With 4 bases removed from V and 8 bases from J, the gap between germline ends came to 14 bases. Looked up from germline, CDR1 is SQVTM and CDR2 is ANQGSEA. This CDR3 has 12 residues. The chain's CDR3 is CSVVGDKGGYTF. In DNA form, the CDR3 reads TGCAGCGTTGTAGGGGACAAAGGGGGCTACACCTTC.

The V call is TRBV7-2, the J call TRBJ1-5, with D hard to call. The germline V gene encodes CDR1 SGHTA and CDR2 FQGNSA. This CDR3 region has 13 residues. Trimming removed 1 base at V and 3 bases at J, with 4 bases between. As DNA, the CDR3 is TGTGCCAGCAGCTTAGGGCTCAATCAGCCCCAGCATTTT. Its protein product is CASSLGLNQPQHF.

The chain links TRBV4-3 to TRBJ1-3; no clear D gene. Trimming stripped 0 bases from V and 0 bases from J, with 9 bases between. The CDR3 has 16 residues. Germline CDR1 is LGHNA and CDR2 is YSLEER. The CDR3 coding sequence is TGCGCCAGCAGCCAAGATAGAGTCCTCTCTGGAAACACCATATATTTT. Its translation: CASSQDRVLSGNTIYF.